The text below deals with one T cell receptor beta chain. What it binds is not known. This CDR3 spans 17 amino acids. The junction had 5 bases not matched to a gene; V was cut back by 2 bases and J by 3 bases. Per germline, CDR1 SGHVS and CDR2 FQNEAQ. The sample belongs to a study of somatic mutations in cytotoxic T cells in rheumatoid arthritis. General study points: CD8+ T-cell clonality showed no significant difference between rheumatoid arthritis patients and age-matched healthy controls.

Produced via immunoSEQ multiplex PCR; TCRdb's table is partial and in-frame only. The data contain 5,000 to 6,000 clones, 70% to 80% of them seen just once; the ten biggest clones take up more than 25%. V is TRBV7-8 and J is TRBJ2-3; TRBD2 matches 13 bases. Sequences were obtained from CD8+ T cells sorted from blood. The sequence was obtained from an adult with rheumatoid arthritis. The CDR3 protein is CASSLIPGLAGTDTQYF. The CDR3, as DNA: TGTGCCAGCAGCTTAATTCCGGGACTAGCGGGAACAGATACGCAGTATTTT.